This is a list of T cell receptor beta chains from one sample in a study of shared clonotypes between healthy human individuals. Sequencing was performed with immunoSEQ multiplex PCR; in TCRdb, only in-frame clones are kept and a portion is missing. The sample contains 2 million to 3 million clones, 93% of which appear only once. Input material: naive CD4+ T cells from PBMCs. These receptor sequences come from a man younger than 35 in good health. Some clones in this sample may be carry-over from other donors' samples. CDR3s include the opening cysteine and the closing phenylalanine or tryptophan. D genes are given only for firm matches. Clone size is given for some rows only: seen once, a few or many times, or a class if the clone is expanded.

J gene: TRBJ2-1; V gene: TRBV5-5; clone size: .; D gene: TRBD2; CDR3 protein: CASSLTSGALYNEQFF; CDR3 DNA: TGTGCCAGCAGCTTGACTAGCGGAGCCCTCTACAATGAGCAGTTCTTC
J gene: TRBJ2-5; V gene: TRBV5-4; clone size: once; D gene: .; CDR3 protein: CASSLAAAAETQYF; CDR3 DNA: TGTGCCAGCAGCTTGGCCGCGGCGGCAGAGACCCAGTACTTC
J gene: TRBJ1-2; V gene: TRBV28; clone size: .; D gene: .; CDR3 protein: CASSYDRRGYTF; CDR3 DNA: TGTGCCAGCAGTTACGACAGGAGGGGCTACACCTTC
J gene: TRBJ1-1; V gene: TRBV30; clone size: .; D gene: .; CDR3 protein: CAWSVFRGRDIVTEAFF; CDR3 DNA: TGTGCCTGGAGTGTATTTAGGGGGAGGGACATCGTCACTGAAGCTTTCTTT
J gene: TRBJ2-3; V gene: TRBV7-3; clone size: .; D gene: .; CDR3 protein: CASSGRGGDTQYF; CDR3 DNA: TGTGCCAGCAGCGGACGGGGCGGGGATACGCAGTATTTT
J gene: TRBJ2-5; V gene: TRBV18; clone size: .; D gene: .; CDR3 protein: CASSPAQGREETQYF; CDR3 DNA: TGTGCCAGCTCACCGGCTCAGGGGCGGGAAGAGACCCAGTACTTC
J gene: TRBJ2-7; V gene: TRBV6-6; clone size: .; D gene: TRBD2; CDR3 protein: CASSLGLAVYEQYF; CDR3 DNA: TGTGCCAGCAGTTTGGGACTAGCGGTGTACGAGCAGTACTTC
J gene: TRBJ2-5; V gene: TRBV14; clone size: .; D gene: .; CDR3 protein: CASSQGGVPETQYF; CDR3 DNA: TGTGCCAGCAGCCAAGGGGGAGTCCCCGAGACCCAGTACTTC
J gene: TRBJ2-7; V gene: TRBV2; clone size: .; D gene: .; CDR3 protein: CASSEAGQSYEQYF; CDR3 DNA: TGTGCCAGCAGTGAAGCGGGTCAGAGCTACGAGCAGTACTTC
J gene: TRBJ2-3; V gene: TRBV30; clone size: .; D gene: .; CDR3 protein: CAWSVLTVRDTQYF; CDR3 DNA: TGTGCCTGGAGTGTATTGACGGTCCGGGATACGCAGTATTTT
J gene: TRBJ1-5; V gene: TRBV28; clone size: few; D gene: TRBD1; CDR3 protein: CASSATGGADQPQHF; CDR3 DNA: TGTGCCAGCAGTGCGACAGGGGGCGCAGATCAGCCCCAGCATTTT
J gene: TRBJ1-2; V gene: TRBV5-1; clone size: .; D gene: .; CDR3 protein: CASSLRTEPRVEGYTF; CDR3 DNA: TGCGCCAGCAGCCTTCGGACAGAACCACGGGTGGAAGGCTACACCTTC
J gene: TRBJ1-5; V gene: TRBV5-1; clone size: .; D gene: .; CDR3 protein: CASSLDNNQPQHF; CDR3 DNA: TGCGCCAGCAGCCTTGACAACAATCAGCCCCAGCATTTT
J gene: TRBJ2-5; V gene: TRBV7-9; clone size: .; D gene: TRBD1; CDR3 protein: CASSPRDRGQETQYF; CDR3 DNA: TGTGCCAGCAGCCCCAGGGACAGGGGCCAAGAGACCCAGTACTTC
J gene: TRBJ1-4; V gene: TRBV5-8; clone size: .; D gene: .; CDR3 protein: CASSLGQIDEKLFF; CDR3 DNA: TGTGCCAGCAGCTTAGGACAAATCGATGAAAAACTGTTTTTT
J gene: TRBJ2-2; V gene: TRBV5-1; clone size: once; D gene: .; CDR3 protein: CASSPGSSNTGELFF; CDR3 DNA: TGCGCCAGCAGCCCGGGGAGCTCCAACACCGGGGAGCTGTTTTTT
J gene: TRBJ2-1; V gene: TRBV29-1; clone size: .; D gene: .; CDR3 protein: CSVVGRNYNEQFF; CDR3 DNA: TGCAGCGTTGTTGGCCGAAACTACAATGAGCAGTTCTTC
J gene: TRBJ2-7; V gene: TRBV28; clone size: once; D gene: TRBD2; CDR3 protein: CASSSGIPYEQYF; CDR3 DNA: TGTGCCAGCAGTAGCGGGATCCCCTACGAGCAGTACTTC
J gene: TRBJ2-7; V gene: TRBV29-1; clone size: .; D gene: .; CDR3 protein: CSVHATGTPYEQYF; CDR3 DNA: TGCAGCGTTCACGCCACCGGGACACCCTACGAGCAGTACTTC
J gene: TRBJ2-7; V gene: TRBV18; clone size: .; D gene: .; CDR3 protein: CASSPQQGSSNEQYF; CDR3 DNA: TGTGCCAGCTCACCACAGCAGGGCAGCAGCAACGAGCAGTACTTC
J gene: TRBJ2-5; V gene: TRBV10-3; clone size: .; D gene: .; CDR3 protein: CAISEKGREETQYF; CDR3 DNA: TGTGCCATCAGTGAAAAAGGCAGAGAAGAGACCCAGTACTTC
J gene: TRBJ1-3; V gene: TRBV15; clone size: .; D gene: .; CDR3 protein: CATSTQSSGNTIYF; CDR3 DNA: TGTGCCACCAGCACCCAAAGCTCTGGAAACACCATATATTTT
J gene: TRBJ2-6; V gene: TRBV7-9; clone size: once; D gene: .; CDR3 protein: CASSFTGNAGANVLTF; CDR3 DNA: TGTGCCAGCAGCTTTACAGGGAACGCTGGGGCCAACGTCCTGACTTTC
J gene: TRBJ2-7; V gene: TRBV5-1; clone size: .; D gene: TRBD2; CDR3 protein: CASSPDSGTSSLYEQYF; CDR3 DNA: TGCGCCAGCAGCCCTGATTCCGGGACTAGCTCCCTCTACGAGCAGTACTTC
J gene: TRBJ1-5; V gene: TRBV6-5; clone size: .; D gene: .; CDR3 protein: CASSYSRGQPQHF; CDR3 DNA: TGTGCCAGCAGTTACTCCCGGGGCCAGCCCCAGCATTTT
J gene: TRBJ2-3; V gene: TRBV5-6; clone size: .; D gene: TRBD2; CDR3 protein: CASSLRGSPLTDTQYF; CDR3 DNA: TGTGCCAGCAGCTTGCGCGGGAGTCCCCTCACAGATACGCAGTATTTT
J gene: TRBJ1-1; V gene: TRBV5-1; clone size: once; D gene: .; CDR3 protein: CASSSDWGGTEAFF; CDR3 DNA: TGCGCCAGCAGCTCGGATTGGGGGGGCACTGAAGCTTTCTTT
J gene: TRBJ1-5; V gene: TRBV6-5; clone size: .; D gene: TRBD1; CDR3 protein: CASSTERGHQPQHF; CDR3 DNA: TGTGCCAGCAGTACCGAAAGGGGGCATCAGCCCCAGCATTTT
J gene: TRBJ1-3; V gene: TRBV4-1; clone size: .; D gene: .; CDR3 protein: CASSQDSAGRGNTIYF; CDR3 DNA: TGCGCCAGCAGCCAAGATTCGGCAGGGAGGGGAAACACCATATATTTT
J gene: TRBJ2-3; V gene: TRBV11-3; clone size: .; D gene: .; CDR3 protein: CASSRRDNTDTQYF; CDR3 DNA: TGTGCCAGCTCCCGGAGGGACAACACAGATACGCAGTATTTT
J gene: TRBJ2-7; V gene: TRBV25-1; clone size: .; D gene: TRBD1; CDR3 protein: CASRPTGPFYEQYF; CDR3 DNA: TGTGCCAGCAGACCGACAGGGCCATTCTACGAGCAGTACTTC
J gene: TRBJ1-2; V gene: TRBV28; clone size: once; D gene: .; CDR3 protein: CASSVQGETGYTF; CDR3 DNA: TGTGCCAGCAGTGTTCAGGGTGAGACTGGCTACACCTTC
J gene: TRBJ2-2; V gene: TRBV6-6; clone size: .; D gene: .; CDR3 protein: CASSNPTGLLNGELFF; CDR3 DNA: TGTGCCAGCAGCAACCCTACAGGGTTATTGAACGGGGAGCTGTTTTTT
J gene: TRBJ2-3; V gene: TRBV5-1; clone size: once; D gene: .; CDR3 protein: CASRGTQVSTDTQYF; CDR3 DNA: TGCGCCAGCAGGGGAACGCAGGTTAGCACAGATACGCAGTATTTT
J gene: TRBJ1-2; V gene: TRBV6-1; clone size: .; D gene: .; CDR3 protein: CASSEGYPGLGGYTF; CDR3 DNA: TGTGCCAGCAGTGAAGGCTACCCGGGTTTGGGTGGCTACACCTTC
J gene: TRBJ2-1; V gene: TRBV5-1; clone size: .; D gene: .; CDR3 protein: CASSRPYNEQFF; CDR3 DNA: TGCGCCAGCAGCCGCCCGTACAATGAGCAGTTCTTC
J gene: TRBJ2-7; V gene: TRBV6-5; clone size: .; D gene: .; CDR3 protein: CASSYLGPEHEQYF; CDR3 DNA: TGTGCCAGCAGTTACTTGGGGCCTGAGCACGAGCAGTACTTC
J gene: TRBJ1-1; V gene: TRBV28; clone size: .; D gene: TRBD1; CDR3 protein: CASRVTGSFTEAFF; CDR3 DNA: TGTGCCAGCAGGGTGACAGGGAGTTTCACTGAAGCTTTCTTT
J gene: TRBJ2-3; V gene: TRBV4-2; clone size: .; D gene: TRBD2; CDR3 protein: CASSHRGLAGVEDTQYF; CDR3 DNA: TGTGCCAGCAGCCACAGGGGACTAGCGGGAGTCGAGGATACGCAGTATTTT
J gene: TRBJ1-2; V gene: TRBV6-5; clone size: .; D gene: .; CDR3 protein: CASSYGRAGYGYTF; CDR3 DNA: TGTGCCAGCAGTTACGGCAGGGCGGGCTATGGCTACACCTTC
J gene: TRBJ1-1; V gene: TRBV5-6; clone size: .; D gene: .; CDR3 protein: CASSMRDTEAFF; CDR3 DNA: TGTGCCAGCAGCATGAGGGACACTGAAGCTTTCTTT
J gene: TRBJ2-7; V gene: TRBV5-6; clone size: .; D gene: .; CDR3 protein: CASSLVRDANTYEQYF; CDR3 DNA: TGTGCCAGCAGCTTGGTTCGGGACGCAAATACGTACGAGCAGTACTTC
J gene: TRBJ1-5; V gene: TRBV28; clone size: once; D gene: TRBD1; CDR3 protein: CASSPGGQGVLAPQPQHF; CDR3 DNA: TGTGCCAGCAGTCCAGGGGGACAGGGGGTTCTAGCCCCTCAGCCCCAGCATTTT
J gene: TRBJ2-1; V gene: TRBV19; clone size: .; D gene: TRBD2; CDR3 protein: CASTLRPSGVVNEQFF; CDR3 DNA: TGTGCCAGTACCCTGAGGCCAAGCGGGGTGGTGAATGAGCAGTTCTTC
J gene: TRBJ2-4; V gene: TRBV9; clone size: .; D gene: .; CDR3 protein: CASSESGKQGTRQNIQYF; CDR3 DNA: TGTGCCAGCAGTGAGAGCGGGAAGCAGGGGACCAGGCAAAACATTCAGTACTTC
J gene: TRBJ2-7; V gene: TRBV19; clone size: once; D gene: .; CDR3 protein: CASNRGGSYEQYF; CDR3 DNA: TGTGCCAGTAATCGGGGCGGCTCCTACGAGCAGTACTTC
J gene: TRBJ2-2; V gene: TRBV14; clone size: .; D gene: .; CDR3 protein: CASSPRLDGELFF; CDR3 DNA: TGTGCCAGCAGCCCAAGACTAGACGGGGAGCTGTTTTTT
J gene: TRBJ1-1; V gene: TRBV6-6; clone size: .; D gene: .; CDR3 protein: CASSYSAGTRNTEAFF; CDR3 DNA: TGTGCCAGCAGTTACTCCGCCGGGACAAGGAACACTGAAGCTTTCTTT
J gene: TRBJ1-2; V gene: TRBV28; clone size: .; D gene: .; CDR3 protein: CASSPGKTVGGYTF; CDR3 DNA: TGTGCCAGCAGTCCTGGAAAGACAGTGGGGGGCTACACCTTC
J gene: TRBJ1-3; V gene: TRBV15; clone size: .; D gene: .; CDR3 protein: CATSRARQRSGNTIYF; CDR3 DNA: TGTGCCACCAGCAGAGCAAGACAGCGCTCTGGAAACACCATATATTTT
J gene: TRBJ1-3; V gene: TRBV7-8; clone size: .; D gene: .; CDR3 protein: CASSKAGNTIYF; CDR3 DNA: TGTGCCAGCAGCAAAGCTGGAAACACCATATATTTT
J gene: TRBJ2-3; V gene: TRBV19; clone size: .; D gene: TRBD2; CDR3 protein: CASSSRGGNTDTQYF; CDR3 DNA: TGTGCCAGTAGTAGCCGCGGGGGAAACACAGATACGCAGTATTTT
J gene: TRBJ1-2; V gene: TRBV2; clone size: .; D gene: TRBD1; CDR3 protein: CASSDYRTGNGYTF; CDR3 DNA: TGTGCCAGCAGTGACTACCGGACAGGGAATGGCTACACCTTC
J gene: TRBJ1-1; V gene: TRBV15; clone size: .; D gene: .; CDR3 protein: CATSKGIEAFF; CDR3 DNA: TGTGCCACCAGCAAAGGAATTGAAGCTTTCTTT
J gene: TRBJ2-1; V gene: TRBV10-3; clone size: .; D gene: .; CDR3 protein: CAISESGGEQFF; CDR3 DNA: TGTGCCATCAGTGAGTCGGGGGGTGAGCAGTTCTTC
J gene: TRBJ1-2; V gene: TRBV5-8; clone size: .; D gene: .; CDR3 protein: CASSLFSDGYTF; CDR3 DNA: TGTGCCAGCAGCCTCTTCTCAGATGGCTACACCTTC
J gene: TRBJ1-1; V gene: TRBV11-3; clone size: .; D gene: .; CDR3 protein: CASSLGRNRDTEAFF; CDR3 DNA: TGTGCCAGCAGCTTAGGTCGGAATAGGGACACTGAAGCTTTCTTT
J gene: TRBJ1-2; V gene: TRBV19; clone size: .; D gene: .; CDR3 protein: CASSFDYGYTF; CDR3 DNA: TGTGCCAGTAGTTTTGACTATGGCTACACCTTC